One sample yielded the 2 T cell receptor beta chains listed below, sequenced in a study of PD-1 blockade in classical Hodgkin lymphoma. With no exception, relapse followed autologous stem cell transplantation in all patients, and brentuximab vedotin exposure varied. Measured with immunoSEQ multiplex PCR; TCRdb has only the in-frame clones, and not every one. This repertoire shows about 37,000 clones, roughly four fifths found once; its top ten account for approximately 11%. Sequences were derived from peripheral blood mononuclear cells (PBMCs), sampled at baseline. The receptors stem from a human donor with classical Hodgkin lymphoma.

Concerning this clone itself: This same CDR3 is encoded by further DNA sequences in the sample. This rearrangement joins TRBV9 to TRBJ2-3, with D unresolved. In germline, CDR1 is SGDLS, CDR2 YYNGEE. The CDR3 consists of 14 residues. The V gene lost 0 bases and the J gene lost 0 bases, with 5 bases spanning the gap. The CDR3: CASSVGGSTDTQYF. The CDR3 DNA reads as TGTGCCAGCAGCGTAGGCGGCAGCACAGATACGCAGTATTTT. The whole variable domain, filled in from reference TRBV9 and TRBJ2-3, reads DSGVTQTPKHLITATGQRVTLRCSPRSGDLSVYWYQQSLDQGLQFLIQYYNGEERAKGNILERFSAQQFPDLHSELNLSSLELGDSALYFCASSVGGSTDTQYFGPGTRLTVL.

The V call is TRBV5-1, the J call TRBJ2-7; D gene uncertain. The CDR3 runs 13 residues. Trimming removed 0 bases at V and 2 bases at J, with 6 bases between. Germline V gene data show CDR1 as SGHRS and CDR2 as YFSETQ. The CDR3 loop reads CASSLGGTYEQYF. CDR3 in DNA: TGCGCCAGCAGCTTGGGCGGAACCTACGAGCAGTACTTC.